Below, 23 T cell receptor beta chains from the same sample are listed, as sequenced in a study of cytomegalovirus exposure and HLA in healthy donors (dated by TCRdb to 2015 to 2018). The method behind the library was the immunoSEQ multiplex PCR assay. TCRdb holds this immuneACCESS table with in-frame rearrangements only. Some clones are missing; in checked studies, unresolved V genes explain under half, and the rest has no known cause. The sample has roughly 120,000 clones on record, over 75% of them singletons. Together, the top ten hold about 6.3% of the sample. Sequencing used PBMCs. The receptors shown here come from a woman aged 18 to 35 in good health and CMV-seropositive.

CDR3 sequence: CASSAGSDRAYGYTF. The CDR3, as DNA: TGTGCCAGCAGCGCCGGTTCCGATCGAGCCTATGGCTACACCTTC. V gene TRBV9 combines with J gene TRBJ1-2; no firm D call. This CDR3 has 15 residues. Germline CDR1 is SGDLS and CDR2 is YYNGEE. V lost 3 bases to trimming and J lost 4 bases, with 16 bases between them. Variable domain in full (rest from reference TRBV9 and TRBJ1-2): DSGVTQTPKHLITATGQRVTLRCSPRSGDLSVYWYQQSLDQGLQFLIQYYNGEERAKGNILERFSAQQFPDLHSELNLSSLELGDSALYFCASSAGSDRAYGYTFGSGTRLTVV.

The chain carries TRBV6-6 and TRBJ1-2, with D tentatively TRBD1 (5 bases). The CDR3 contains 13 residues. Per the germline V gene, CDR1 is MNHNY and CDR2 is SVGAGI (reference sequence). V lost 11 bases, J lost 0 bases, and 13 bases lay in between. CDR3 residues: CAGLDTSNYGYTF. In DNA form, the CDR3 reads TGTGCCGGATTGGACACCTCTAACTATGGCTACACCTTC.

The rearrangement joins TRBV2 to TRBJ2-2; 8 positions match TRBD1. J was trimmed by 5 bases and V by 9 bases; bases with no gene match: 11. Germline loops: CDR1 SNHLY, CDR2 FYNNEI. The CDR3 sequence is 15 residues long. In DNA, the CDR3 is TGTGCCAGTTCCCCAACTCGGACAGGGACCGGGGAGCTGTTTTTT. It is translated as CASSPTRTGTGELFF.

The chain joins TRBV15 to TRBJ2-7; 10 bases match TRBD1. The CDR3 extends over 14 amino acids. Germline values: CDR1 LNHNV, CDR2 YYDKDF (reference sequence). V dropped 5 bases and J dropped 4; count of bases not matched to a gene: 5. CDR3 nucleotides: TGTGCCACCAGCCAAGACAGGGGGCGGTACGAGCAGTACTTC. Translated, it gives CATSQDRGRYEQYF.

The chain joins TRBV6-1 to TRBJ2-1; no clear D gene. CDR3 length: 12 amino acids. Germline V gives CDR1 MNHNS, CDR2 SASEGT. Deletions cut 6 bases from V and 3 bases from J, with 6 bases between. The DNA of the CDR3 is TGTGCCAGCAGAAGAGACTACAATGAGCAGTTCTTC. Translated: CASRRDYNEQFF.

On this clone: Additional DNA sequences in this sample encode the identical CDR3. The rearrangement uses TRBV7-2 and TRBJ1-2; the match to TRBD1 covers 9 bases. The CDR3 sequence is 13 residues long. The V segment lost 5 bases and the J segment 5 bases; nucleotides outside the gene matches: 3. CDR1 is SGHTA and CDR2 is FQGNSA in the germline V gene. The CDR3 bases are TGTGCCAGCAGCCTAGGGACAGGGTATGGCTACACCTTC. It translates to CASSLGTGYGYTF.

The J gene is TRBJ1-1, the V gene TRBV10-3, with TRBD1 matching over 8 bases. Germline V lookup: CDR1 ENHRY, CDR2 SYGVKD. CDR3 length equals 15 residues. J gave up 6 bases and V 7 bases, and 13 bases lay outside the gene matches. CDR3 sequence (DNA): TGTGCCATCACCGGGACAGGAGGAGGGAAAGCTGAAGCTTTCTTT. It yields the protein CAITGTGGGKAEAFF.

This sequence joins TRBV18 and TRBJ1-1, with D tentatively TRBD1 (6 bases). Germline V CDR1 and CDR2: KGHSH, LQKENI. V gave up 2 bases and J gave up 1 base, with 11 bases separating them. CDR3 length: 15 residues. Here the CDR3 DNA reads TGTGCCAGCTCACCATCAACAGGGTCGAACACTGAAGCTTTCTTT. Translating gives CASSPSTGSNTEAFF.

This chain joins TRBV25-1 and TRBJ1-4; the D is unclear. The CDR3 spans 12 residues. V lost 4 bases and J 6 bases, leaving 6 bases between the germline ends. Germline V gives CDR1 MGHDK, CDR2 SYGVNS. In DNA form, the CDR3 reads TGTGCCAGCAGTGCTTCCCATGAAAAACTGTTTTTT. Protein sequence: CASSASHEKLFF.

The V and J genes are TRBV7-2 and TRBJ1-5, with D uncertain. The V end was cut by 1 base, the J end by 0 bases, with 7 bases between. Germline V CDR1 and CDR2: SGHTA, FQGNSA. CDR3 length equals 15 residues. The CDR3 DNA reads as TGTGCCAGCAGCTTAGAATTACTTAGCAATCAGCCCCAGCATTTT. Translated, it gives CASSLELLSNQPQHF.

The chain links TRBV2 to TRBJ2-2; unclear D gene. CDR3 size: 12 residues. The V end was cut by 8 bases, the J end by 6 bases, with 10 bases between. The V gene's germline CDR1 is SNHLY and CDR2 FYNNEI. In nucleotides, the CDR3 is TGTGCCAGCCGAGCGTCGGCCGGGGAGCTGTTTTTT. Translating it yields CASRASAGELFF.

The rearrangement links TRBV5-4 to TRBJ2-7, with unresolved D. The CDR3 sequence is 12 residues long. CDR1 and CDR2 (germline): SGHNT, YYREEE (reference sequence). Between the trimmed V and J ends, which lost 4 bases and 3 bases, there was a span of 8 bases. The CDR3 DNA is TGTGCCAGCAGCATAAACAGCTACGAGCAGTACTTC. Encoded protein: CASSINSYEQYF. Looking up the rest from reference TRBV5-4 and TRBJ2-7 gives the full variable domain: ETGVTQSPTHLIKTRGQQVTLRCSSQSGHNTVSWYQQALGQGPQFIFQYYREEENGRGNFPPRFSGLQFPNYSSELNVNALELDDSALYLCASSINSYEQYFGPGTRLTVT.

The chain is built from TRBV18 and TRBJ1-5; 12 bases fit TRBD1. The CDR3 is 17 residues long. Germline trimming cut 6 bases from V and 2 bases from J; bases unmatched to any gene: 8. CDR1 is KGHSH, CDR2 LQKENI, per germline. CDR3 residues: CASSPGQGAFGNQPQHF. CDR3 in DNA: TGTGCCAGCTCCCCGGGACAGGGGGCTTTTGGCAATCAGCCCCAGCATTTT.

This chain connects TRBV7-2 to TRBJ2-7; 9 bases map to TRBD2. This CDR3 has 16 residues. V gave up 2 bases and J gave up 0 bases; unmatched junction bases: 5. Germline V lookup: CDR1 SGHTA, CDR2 FQGNSA. The CDR3: CASSLRGGRASYEQYF. Here the CDR3 DNA reads TGTGCCAGCAGCTTAAGGGGCGGGAGGGCCTCCTACGAGCAGTACTTC.

This chain connects TRBV9 to TRBJ2-3; 7 positions match TRBD1. V was clipped by 0 bases and J by 2 bases; unmatched bases: 6. The CDR3 sequence is 16 residues long. Per the germline V gene, CDR1 is SGDLS and CDR2 is YYNGEE. The CDR3 loop is CASSVGRTGSTDTQYF. The CDR3 nucleotides are TGTGCCAGCAGCGTAGGGAGGACAGGTTCCACAGATACGCAGTATTTT.

The CDR3 nucleotides are TGCGCCAGCAGCCCTAGCGGGAGGGGGAATGAGCAGTTCTTC. This codes for CASSPSGRGNEQFF. This chain joins TRBV5-1 and TRBJ2-1; 12 nucleotides line up with TRBD2. V lost 4 bases, J lost 7 bases, and 3 bases stayed unmatched. CDR1 SGHRS and CDR2 YFSETQ come from the germline V gene. This CDR3 region has 14 residues.

V gene TRBV7-3 combines with J gene TRBJ2-3; D may be TRBD2 (6 bases). The CDR3 is made up of 15 amino acids. The germline gives CDR1 SGHTA, CDR2 FQGTGA. V was cut by 2 bases and J by 2 bases, with 11 bases left in between. This CDR3 reads CASSLGGVITDTQYF. Here the CDR3 DNA reads TGTGCCAGCAGCTTAGGCGGGGTAATCACAGATACGCAGTATTTT.

This sequence joins TRBV5-1 and TRBJ1-1, with D uncertain. The CDR3 extends over 15 amino acids. The V gene's germline CDR1 is SGHRS and CDR2 YFSETQ. Deletions cut 4 bases from V and 1 base from J, with 14 bases between. The CDR3 spells CASSGGMGWNTEAFF. CDR3 nucleotide sequence: TGCGCCAGCAGCGGCGGGATGGGATGGAACACTGAAGCTTTCTTT. Complete variable domain (other parts from reference TRBV5-1 and TRBJ1-1): KAGVTQTPRYLIKTRGQQVTLSCSPISGHRSVSWYQQTPGQGLQFLFEYFSETQRNKGNFPGRFSGRQFSNSRSEMNVSTLELGDSALYLCASSGGMGWNTEAFFGQGTRLTVV.

This clone occurred many times. Distinct nucleotide sequences in the sample also encode this CDR3. The chain employs TRBV11-2 and TRBJ1-1; 8 nucleotides match TRBD1. Germline V gene sequence: CDR1 SGHAT, CDR2 FQNNGV. V gave up 6 bases and J gave up 4 bases; unmatched junction bases: 4. CDR3 length: 13 residues. CDR3 residues: CASSPGGITEAFF. The CDR3 DNA reads as TGTGCCAGCAGTCCAGGGGGCATCACTGAAGCTTTCTTT.

In its sample, this clone was seen once. V gene TRBV7-6 combines with J gene TRBJ2-1; 11 nucleotides match TRBD2. Germline V lookup: CDR1 SGHVS, CDR2 FNYEAQ. Trimming cost V 5 bases and J 9 bases; bases outside gene matches: 12. The CDR3 consists of 16 residues. The CDR3 is CASSAISHSGRGEQFF. Here the CDR3 DNA reads TGTGCCAGCAGCGCCATCTCTCATAGCGGGAGGGGTGAGCAGTTCTTC.

V gene TRBV4-2 combines with J gene TRBJ1-2; 7 positions match TRBD1. Germline V CDR1 and CDR2: LGHNA, YNFKEQ. The CDR3 contains 14 residues. Trimming took 4 bases from V and 4 from J; bases not matched to a gene: 6. CDR3 sequence (DNA): TGTGCCAGCAGCCCCGGGACAGATCTCTATGGCTACACCTTC. It is translated as CASSPGTDLYGYTF.

J is TRBJ2-1 and V is TRBV19; 7 nucleotides agree with TRBD2. The J segment lost 7 bases and the V segment lost 7 bases, leaving 13 bases of the junction unmatched. This CDR3 comprises 15 residues. Germline CDR1 is LNHDA and CDR2 is SQIVND (reference sequence). In DNA form, the CDR3 reads TGTGCCAGTACCTACGGACGCGGGGGACGGAATGAGCAGTTCTTC. It translates to CASTYGRGGRNEQFF.

This chain links TRBV28 with TRBJ2-5; TRBD2 agrees at 9 bases. The junction had 8 bases not matched to a gene; V was cut back by 3 bases and J by 3 bases. Germline loops: CDR1 MDHEN, CDR2 SYDVKM. This CDR3 region has 16 residues. The CDR3 DNA follows: TGTGCCAGCAGTTTGGACCTGCGGGAGGGGAAAGAGACCCAGTACTTC. The encoded protein is CASSLDLREGKETQYF.